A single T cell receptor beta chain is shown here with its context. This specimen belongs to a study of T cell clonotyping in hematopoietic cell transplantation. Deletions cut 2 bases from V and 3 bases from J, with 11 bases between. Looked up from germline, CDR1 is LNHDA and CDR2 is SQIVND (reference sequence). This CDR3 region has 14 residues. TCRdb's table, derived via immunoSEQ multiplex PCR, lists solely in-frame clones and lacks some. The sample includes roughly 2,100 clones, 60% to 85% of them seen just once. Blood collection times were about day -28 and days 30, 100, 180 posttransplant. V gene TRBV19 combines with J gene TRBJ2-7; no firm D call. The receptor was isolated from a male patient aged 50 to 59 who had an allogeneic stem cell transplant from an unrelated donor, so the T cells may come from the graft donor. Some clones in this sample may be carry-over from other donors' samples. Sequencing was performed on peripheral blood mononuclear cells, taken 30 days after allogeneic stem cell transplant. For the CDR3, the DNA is TGTGCCAGTAGTATATGGGAACGGAACTACGAGCAGTACTTC. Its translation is CASSIWERNYEQYF.